Each of the 26 T cell receptor beta chains below was sequenced from the same sample in a study of human T cells and chemical hapten exposure. Time point: pre-sensitization, week 0. Described treatment: therapeutic diphenylcyclopropenone sensitization with weekly scalp DPC. TCRdb analysed the RACE reads with MiXCR anew, one entry per CDR3 protein. The repertoire has approximately 260,000 distinct CDR3 sequences, 8.6% of them found once; the top ten carry about 2.5%. Here the sequenced sample was whole blood, taken in connection with sensitization to the hapten diphenylcyclopropenone (DPC). Receptors were obtained from a woman in her thirties or forties with alopecia areata. Some clones in this sample may be carry-over from other donors' samples.

A few counts support this clonotype. The chain has TRBV5-6 and TRBJ1-3; D is unclear. Germline CDR1 and CDR2: SGHDT and YYEEEE. V was trimmed by 2 bases and J by 1 base, leaving 7 bases between them. CDR3 size: 14 residues. The CDR3 sequence: CASSFSGSGNTIYF. As DNA, the CDR3 is TGTGCCAGCAGCTTTTCGGGATCTGGAAACACCATATATTTT.

The CDR3 DNA sequence: TGTGCCAGCAGCTTAGCTATTAGCGACACAGATACGCAGTATTTT. This translates into CASSLAISDTDTQYF. The chain employs TRBV7-9 and TRBJ2-3, with D maybe TRBD2 (5 bases). The germline V and J ends were trimmed by 0 bases and 2 bases, with 9 bases remaining between them. The V gene's germline CDR1 is SEHNR and CDR2 FQNEAQ (reference sequence). The CDR3 runs 15 residues.

J is TRBJ1-5 and V is TRBV7-8; D remains unclear. CDR3 size: 15 residues. V was shortened by 5 bases and J by 2 bases, with 13 bases between the two germline ends. Germline loops: CDR1 SGHVS, CDR2 FQNEAQ. DNA for the CDR3: TGTGCCAGCAGCCAAGGTTTAATGGGCAATCAGCCCCAGCATTTT. This encodes CASSQGLMGNQPQHF.

J is TRBJ1-2 and V is TRBV12-3 or TRBV12-4; D possibly corresponds to TRBD1 (5 bases). The CDR3 is 15 amino acids. V gave up 5 bases and J gave up 5 bases, with 18 bases separating them. The CDR3 DNA reads TGTGCCAGCAGTGCCCAGGGCCACCTTGGGTATGGCTACACCTTC. Amino acids: CASSAQGHLGYGYTF.

The chain recombines TRBV4-1 with TRBJ2-7; TRBD2 agrees at 9 bases. Germline CDR1 MGHRA, CDR2 YSYEKL. This CDR3 spans 13 amino acids. For the CDR3, the DNA is TGCGCTTTCCCGCGGGAGGGCCCATACGAGCAGTACTTC. Encoded protein: CAFPREGPYEQYF.

This clonotype was observed a handful of times. The chain joins TRBV20-1 to TRBJ2-3, with D perhaps matching TRBD2 (6 bases). This CDR3 is 14 amino acids long. In germline, CDR1 is DFQATT, CDR2 SNEGSKA (reference sequence). Deletions cut 6 bases from V and 0 bases from J, with 13 bases between. This CDR3 reads CSAVAVTSTDTQYF. The CDR3 nucleotides are TGCAGTGCAGTAGCGGTGACTAGCACAGATACGCAGTATTTT.

The sample holds a few counts of this clonotype. The chain employs TRBV27 and TRBJ1-5; a possible D gene is TRBD1 (5 bases). The CDR3 spans 14 residues. Germline V CDR1 and CDR2: MNHEY, SMNVEV (reference sequence). The germline V and J ends were trimmed by 7 bases and 9 bases, with 19 bases remaining between them. The CDR3 reads CASKESVGVGPQHF. CDR3 sequence (DNA): TGTGCCAGCAAAGAGTCGGTGGGGGTGGGGCCCCAGCATTTT.

J is TRBJ1-4 and V is TRBV6-6; no definite D call. CDR1 and CDR2 from the germline V gene are MNHNY and SVGAGI (reference sequence). The CDR3 runs 16 residues. Trimming left V 7 bases short and J 0 bases short, with 15 bases between. CDR3 in DNA: TGTGCCAGCAATCCGGTGGGCCAATCAACTAATGAAAAACTGTTTTTT. This codes for CASNPVGQSTNEKLFF.

The chain recombines TRBV4-1 with TRBJ1-2; tentative D call: TRBD1 (6 bases). CDR1 MGHRA and CDR2 YSYEKL come from the germline V gene. Trimming cost V 0 bases and J 5 bases, with 16 bases left between them. This CDR3 is 16 amino acids long. CDR3 protein: CASSQDTGTVQYGYTF. The CDR3, as DNA: TGCGCCAGCAGCCAAGATACAGGGACCGTCCAATATGGCTACACCTTC.

The sample holds a few counts of this clonotype. V gene TRBV7-2 combines with J gene TRBJ2-1; 7 bases are shared with TRBD1. The germline gives CDR1 SGHTA, CDR2 FQGNSA. The V gene end was trimmed by 3 bases and the J gene end by 10 bases; junction bases not matched to a gene: 12. This CDR3 is 15 amino acids long. CDR3 nucleotides: TGTGCCAGCAGCTTCGGACAGGAACCCGGTCGGGAGCAGTTCTTC. It is translated as CASSFGQEPGREQFF.

This clonotype was observed a few times. This chain links TRBV29-1 with TRBJ2-1; D is ambiguous. The V and J ends lost 4 bases and 4 bases respectively, with 17 bases between them. Germline lookup yields CDR1 SQVTM and CDR2 ANQGSEA. This CDR3 region has 15 residues. CDR3 coding DNA: TGCAGCGTTGCGCCCGGGCCACGAGCGTACAATGAGCAGTTCTTC. It is translated as CSVAPGPRAYNEQFF.

This clonotype has just a few counts. The CDR3: CASSPRDRGLVHTQYF. CDR3 DNA: TGTGCCAGCAGCCCCCGGGACAGGGGGTTGGTGCATACGCAGTATTTT. The J gene is TRBJ2-3, the V gene TRBV3-1, with 11 bases that match TRBD1. Trimming removed 4 bases from V and 7 bases from J; junction bases left unmatched: 10. Germline V gives CDR1 LGHDT, CDR2 YNNKEL (reference sequence). The CDR3 loop spans 16 amino acids.

This clonotype was seen a few times. V and J are TRBV12-3 or TRBV12-4 and TRBJ2-2; D unclear. CDR3 length: 16 amino acids. V shed 5 bases and J shed 2 bases, with 15 bases lying between them. CDR3 DNA: TGTGCCAGCAGTCCGACGAGGATGTCCAACACCGGGGAGCTGTTTTTT. Its protein is CASSPTRMSNTGELFF.

This clonotype came up many times. The chain employs TRBV28 and TRBJ1-5, with TRBD1 as a possible D gene (5 bases). V lost 3 bases to trimming and J lost 2 bases, with 11 bases between them. The CDR3 totals 15 residues. Looked up from germline, CDR1 is MDHEN and CDR2 is SYDVKM. The CDR3 coding sequence is TGTGCCAGCAGTTTGGCCGGGGCCGGCAATCAGCCCCAGCATTTT. Translated: CASSLAGAGNQPQHF. The full variable domain, completed using reference TRBV28 and TRBJ1-5, is DVKVTQSSRYLVKRTGEKVFLECVQDMDHENMFWYRQDPGLGLRLIYFSYDVKMKEKGDIPEGYSVSREKKERFSLILESASTNQTSMYLCASSLAGAGNQPQHFGDGTRLSIL.

This clonotype was detected only a few times. The CDR3: CASSATGGAYEQYF. DNA for the CDR3: TGTGCCAGCAGTGCCACGGGAGGTGCCTACGAGCAGTACTTC. The V gene is TRBV6-5, the J gene TRBJ2-7; TRBD2 matches 7 bases. Germline values: CDR1 MNHEY, CDR2 SVGAGI. V was pared by 5 bases and J by 2 bases, with 6 bases of the junction left unmatched. This CDR3 is 14 amino acids long.

This clonotype was seen a few times. V usage is TRBV25-1 and J usage is TRBJ1-2; D remains ambiguous. The CDR3 is 10 amino acids. With 11 bases removed from V and 2 bases from J, the gap between germline ends came to 6 bases. Germline values: CDR1 MGHDK, CDR2 SYGVNS. CDR3 region: CAGQNYGYTF. CDR3 sequence (DNA): TGTGCCGGCCAGAACTATGGCTACACCTTC.

This chain links TRBV7-9 with TRBJ2-3; 7 bases fit TRBD2. Germline V CDR1 and CDR2: SEHNR, FQNEAQ (reference sequence). After removal of 4 bases from V and 6 bases from J, the junction contained 10 bases not matched to a gene. This CDR3 has 15 residues. CDR3 protein: CASSSGTTLWDTQYF. The CDR3 DNA is TGTGCCAGCAGCTCCGGGACTACACTATGGGATACGCAGTATTTT.

In its sample, this clonotype was seen a few times. The gene calls are TRBV3-1 and TRBJ2-7; 14 bases match TRBD2. Germline V CDR1 and CDR2: LGHDT, YNNKEL (reference sequence). The CDR3 runs to 18 residues. The V segment lost 2 bases and the J segment 2 bases; nucleotides outside the gene matches: 8. As DNA, the CDR3 is TGTGCCAGCAGCCAAACCCGGACTAGCGGGAGGTATCCCTACGAGCAGTACTTC. Amino acids: CASSQTRTSGRYPYEQYF.

This clonotype came up many times. Compared with germline, one end of the junction differs, possibly owing to a read error. The chain has TRBV7-7 and TRBJ2-7, with 7 bases aligning to TRBD2. The germline CDR1 and CDR2 sequences are SSHAT and FNYEAQ (reference sequence). CDR3 length: 15 residues. The CDR3 loop is CASSPSNLWGGEQYF. CDR3 nucleotide sequence: TGTGCTAGCAGCCCCTCGAACCTGTGGGGGGGCGAGCAGTACTTC.

This clonotype has a handful of counts. The chain is built from TRBV14 and TRBJ2-1; either TRBD1 or TRBD2 may supply D (6 bases each). CDR3 length equals 16 residues. Trimming pared 0 bases from V and 1 base from J, leaving 10 bases between. Germline CDR1 reads SGHDN; CDR2 reads FVKESK. The CDR3 nucleotides read TGTGCCAGCAGCCAAGATCCGGGGGCATCCTACAATGAGCAGTTCTTC. Amino acid sequence: CASSQDPGASYNEQFF.

The V and J genes are TRBV25-1 and TRBJ2-6; D gene unclear. This CDR3 comprises 16 residues. Germline values: CDR1 MGHDK, CDR2 SYGVNS. The V end lost 3 bases, the J end lost 0 bases, and 9 bases lay between the germline ends. CDR3 DNA: TGTGCCAGCAGTGATGAAGGCGCCTCTGGGGCCAACGTCCTGACTTTC. It encodes CASSDEGASGANVLTF.

This sequence joins TRBV29-1 and TRBJ1-2, with TRBD1 identical over 10 bases. In germline, CDR1 is SQVTM, CDR2 ANQGSEA. Germline trimming cut 3 bases from V and 0 bases from J; bases unmatched to any gene: 4. This CDR3 has 15 residues. The CDR3 DNA follows: TGCAGCGTTGATGGACAGGGGGTTTCTAACTATGGCTACACCTTC. Its translation is CSVDGQGVSNYGYTF.

Worth noting for this clonotype: Given a much more abundant clone one base away, this may be a read error. The J gene is TRBJ2-3, the V gene TRBV12-3 or TRBV12-4; D remains unclear. Trimming pared 2 bases from V and 2 bases from J, leaving 5 bases between. The CDR3 has 13 amino acids. The CDR3: CASSLIDTDTQYF. The CDR3 DNA follows: TGTGCCAGCAGTTTAATCGACACAGATACGCAGTATTTT.

The chain is built from TRBV7-3 and TRBJ1-1; no reliable D call. CDR1 is SGHTA and CDR2 is FQGTGA in the germline V gene. Between the trimmed V and J ends, which lost 2 bases and 8 bases, there was a span of 9 bases. The CDR3 spans 12 residues. The CDR3 protein is CASSLEGREAFF. The CDR3 nucleotides are TGTGCCAGCAGCTTAGAAGGCAGGGAAGCTTTCTTT.

The sample holds many counts of this clonotype. The rearrangement joins TRBV6-2 or TRBV6-3 to TRBJ2-2, with TRBD2 identical over 8 bases. This CDR3 has 14 residues. The germline V gene encodes CDR1 MNHEY and CDR2 SVGEGT. With 10 bases clipped from V and 5 bases from J, the junction kept 9 bases outside the gene matches. CDR3 sequence (DNA): TGTGCCACCCACCGGGGGGGCGCAACCGGGGAGCTGTTTTTT. Protein: CATHRGGATGELFF.

This clonotype was counted a few times. This chain connects TRBV7-9 to TRBJ2-1; possible D gene TRBD2, 6 bases. The CDR3 has 14 residues. V gave up 7 bases and J gave up 0 bases, with 10 bases separating them. CDR1 SEHNR and CDR2 FQNEAQ come from the germline V gene (reference sequence). In DNA form, the CDR3 reads TGTGCCAGCACCGGAGGGGACTCCTACAATGAGCAGTTCTTC. Amino acid sequence: CASTGGDSYNEQFF.